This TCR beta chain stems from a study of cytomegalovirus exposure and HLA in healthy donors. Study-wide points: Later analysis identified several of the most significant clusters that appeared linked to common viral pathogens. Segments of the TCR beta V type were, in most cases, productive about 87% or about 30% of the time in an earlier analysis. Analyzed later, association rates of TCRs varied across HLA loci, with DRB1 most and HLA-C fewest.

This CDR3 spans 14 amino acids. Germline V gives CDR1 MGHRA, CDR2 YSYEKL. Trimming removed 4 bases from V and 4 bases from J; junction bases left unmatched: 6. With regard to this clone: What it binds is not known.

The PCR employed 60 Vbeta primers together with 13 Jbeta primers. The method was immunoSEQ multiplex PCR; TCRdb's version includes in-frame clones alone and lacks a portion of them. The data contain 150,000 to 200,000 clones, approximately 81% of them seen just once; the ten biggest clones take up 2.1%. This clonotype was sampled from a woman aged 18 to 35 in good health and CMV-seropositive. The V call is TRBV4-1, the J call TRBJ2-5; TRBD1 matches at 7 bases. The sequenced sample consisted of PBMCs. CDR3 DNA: TGCGCCAGCAGCCCGCTGACAGGGCCAGAGACCCAGTACTTC. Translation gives CASSPLTGPETQYF.